The rows below give T cell receptor beta chains drawn from one sample of a study of beta chain features in type 1 diabetes. Profiling relied on immunoSEQ multiplex PCR, and the TCRdb table lists in-frame clones only, not all of them. The sample shows about 250,000 clones, 12% to 15% of them seen only once. The sequenced sample consisted of naive CD4+ T cells from blood. These receptors all stem from a woman in her thirties or forties in good health. Each CDR3 is given with its conserved first and last residue. The D gene is left open where the match is weak. A row's size may be missing; if present it is once, few, many or a size class.

CDR3 length,D gene,clone size,J gene,V gene,CDR3 DNA,CDR3 protein
13,NA,NA,TRBJ1-2,TRBV6-5,TGTGCCAGCAGTAAAGACGGGTACTATGGCTACACCTTC,CASSKDGYYGYTF
17,TRBD2,few,TRBJ2-2,TRBV15,TGTGCCACCAGCAGAGAAGGGCTAGCGGGGGGTTGGGGGGAGCTGTTTTTT,CATSREGLAGGWGELFF
13,TRBD1,few,TRBJ1-4,TRBV5-1,TGCGCCAGCAGCCCGCCGGGACAGGGAAAACTGTTTTTT,CASSPPGQGKLFF
12,TRBD1,NA,TRBJ2-3,TRBV10-3,TGTGCCATGATGACAGGGGCAGATACGCAGTATTTT,CAMMTGADTQYF
15,NA,few,TRBJ2-5,TRBV12-5,TGTGCTAGTGGTTCTATACAGGGTGGTCTAGAGACCCAGTACTTC,CASGSIQGGLETQYF
12,NA,few,TRBJ2-7,TRBV4-1,TGCGCCAGCAGTCTAAGAGAAAGCGAGCAGTACTTC,CASSLRESEQYF
15,NA,NA,TRBJ2-7,TRBV27,TGTGCCAGCAGCCTAAATCCGGGACACGGCGGCGAGCAGTACTTC,CASSLNPGHGGEQYF
13,NA,NA,TRBJ1-1,TRBV28,TGTGCCAGCAGTTTGCGCGGTAACACTGAAGCTTTCTTT,CASSLRGNTEAFF
11,NA,NA,TRBJ2-7,TRBV7-2,TGTGCCGCGTCCTCGGGGAACGAGCAGTACTTC,CAASSGNEQYF
18,TRBD1,NA,TRBJ1-1,TRBV18,TGTGCCAGCTCCGGAATAATTTTTGGGCCAGGGGGGAACACTGAAGCTTTCTTT,CASSGIIFGPGGNTEAFF
15,TRBD1,few,TRBJ2-7,TRBV5-8,TGTGCCAGCACCGTACCGGGACAGGGGTCCTACGAGCAGTACTTC,CASTVPGQGSYEQYF
15,TRBD1,once,TRBJ1-2,TRBV5-1,TGCGCCAGCAGCGGTGACAGGGGTGCTAACTATGGCTACACCTTC,CASSGDRGANYGYTF
14,TRBD1,few,TRBJ1-5,TRBV6-5,TGTGCCAGCAGTACCGGGACAGGGAATCAGCCCCAGCATTTT,CASSTGTGNQPQHF
14,TRBD1,NA,TRBJ2-7,TRBV7-2,TGTGCCAGCACCCTATCCGGGACAGCCTACGAGCAGTACTTC,CASTLSGTAYEQYF
15,TRBD1,NA,TRBJ1-1,TRBV18,TGTGCCAGCTCACACGAGACAGGGTTGAACACTGAAGCTTTCTTT,CASSHETGLNTEAFF
18,TRBD2,few,TRBJ2-5,TRBV9,TGTGCCAGCAGCCCTAGGGGTAGCGGGGGGCCGCCTCAAGAGACCCAGTACTTC,CASSPRGSGGPPQETQYF
14,NA,NA,TRBJ1-1,TRBV19,TGTGCCAGTAATGGCCGGGGGGGGAGGTCTGAAGCTTTCTTT,CASNGRGGRSEAFF
11,NA,few,TRBJ2-7,TRBV2,TGTGCCAGCAGTGTCAGGGCCGAGCAGTACTTC,CASSVRAEQYF
15,NA,few,TRBJ2-1,TRBV2,TGTGCCAGGAGAGCTCTAGGAGGGACCTACAATGAGCAGTTCTTC,CARRALGGTYNEQFF
14,NA,NA,TRBJ2-3,TRBV7-9,TGTGCCAGCAAGGAAGCGTCAAGCACAGATACGCAGTATTTT,CASKEASSTDTQYF